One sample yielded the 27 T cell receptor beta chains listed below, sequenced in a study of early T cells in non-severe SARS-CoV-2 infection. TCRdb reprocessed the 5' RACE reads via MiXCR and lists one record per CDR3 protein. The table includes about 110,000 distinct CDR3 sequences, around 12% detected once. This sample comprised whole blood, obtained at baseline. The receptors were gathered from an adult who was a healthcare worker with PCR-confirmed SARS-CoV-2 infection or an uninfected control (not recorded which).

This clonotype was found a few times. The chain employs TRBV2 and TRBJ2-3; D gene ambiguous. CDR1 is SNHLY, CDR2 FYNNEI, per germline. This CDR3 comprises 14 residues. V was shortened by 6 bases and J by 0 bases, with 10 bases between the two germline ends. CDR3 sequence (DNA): TGTGCCAGCAGCGAGCTAAGGAGCACAGATACGCAGTATTTT. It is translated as CASSELRSTDTQYF.

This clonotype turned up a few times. In DNA, the CDR3 is TGCGCCAGCAGGACATCCAGCGGGGGTGCGGATACGCAGTATTTT. It encodes CASRTSSGGADTQYF. This chain connects TRBV5-1 to TRBJ2-3; 8 nucleotides align to TRBD2. The CDR3 length is 15 residues. After removal of 5 bases from V and 6 bases from J, the junction contained 11 bases not matched to a gene. Germline loops: CDR1 SGHRS, CDR2 YFSETQ.

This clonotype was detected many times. The chain's CDR3 is CASSQETVNTEAFF. In nucleotides, the CDR3 is TGCGCCAGCAGCCAAGAGACGGTGAACACTGAAGCTTTCTTT. This chain connects TRBV4-1 to TRBJ1-1; D is unresolved. CDR3 size: 14 residues. In germline, CDR1 is MGHRA, CDR2 YSYEKL. Trimming cost V 0 bases and J 0 bases, with 5 bases left between them.

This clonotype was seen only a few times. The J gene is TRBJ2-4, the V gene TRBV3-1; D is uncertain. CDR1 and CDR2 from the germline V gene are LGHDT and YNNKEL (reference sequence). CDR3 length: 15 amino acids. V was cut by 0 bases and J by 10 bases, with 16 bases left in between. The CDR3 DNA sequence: TGTGCCAGCAGCCAAGATGAAGAAGGGAAGATAATTCAGTACTTC. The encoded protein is CASSQDEEGKIIQYF.

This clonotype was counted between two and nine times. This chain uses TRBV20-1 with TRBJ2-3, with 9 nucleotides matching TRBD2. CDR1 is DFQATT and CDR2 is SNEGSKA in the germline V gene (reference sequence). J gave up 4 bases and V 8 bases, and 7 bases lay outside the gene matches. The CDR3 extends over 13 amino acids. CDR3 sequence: CSPRGRASDTQYF. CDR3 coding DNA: TGCAGTCCCCGCGGGAGGGCCTCAGATACGCAGTATTTT.

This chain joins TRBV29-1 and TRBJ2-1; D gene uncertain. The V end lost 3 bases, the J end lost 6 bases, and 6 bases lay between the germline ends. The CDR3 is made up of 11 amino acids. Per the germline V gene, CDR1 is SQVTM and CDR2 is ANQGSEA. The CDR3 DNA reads TGCAGCGTTGAGAAGGGCAATGAGCAGTTCTTC. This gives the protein CSVEKGNEQFF.

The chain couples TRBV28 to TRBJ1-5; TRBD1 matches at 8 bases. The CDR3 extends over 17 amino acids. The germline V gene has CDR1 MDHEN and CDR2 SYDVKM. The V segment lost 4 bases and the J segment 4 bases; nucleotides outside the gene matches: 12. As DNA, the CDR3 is TGTGCCAGCAGTTCCCCTGTCAATCGACAGGGGAATCAGCCCCAGCATTTT. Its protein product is CASSSPVNRQGNQPQHF.

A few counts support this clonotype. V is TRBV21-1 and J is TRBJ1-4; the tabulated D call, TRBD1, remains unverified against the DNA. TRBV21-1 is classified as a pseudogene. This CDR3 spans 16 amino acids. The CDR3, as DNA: TGTGCCAGCAGCGATAGTAAAACAGGGGAGGATGAAAAACTGTTTTTT. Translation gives CASSDSKTGEDEKLFF.

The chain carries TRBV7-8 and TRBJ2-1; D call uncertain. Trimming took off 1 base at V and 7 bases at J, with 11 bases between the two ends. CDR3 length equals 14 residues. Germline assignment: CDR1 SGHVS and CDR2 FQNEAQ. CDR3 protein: CASSLGSSGNEQFF. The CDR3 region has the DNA TGTGCCAGCAGCTTAGGTTCTAGTGGGAATGAGCAGTTCTTC.

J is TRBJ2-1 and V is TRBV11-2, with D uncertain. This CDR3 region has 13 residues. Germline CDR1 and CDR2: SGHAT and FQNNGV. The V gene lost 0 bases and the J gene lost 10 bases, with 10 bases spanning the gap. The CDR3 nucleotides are TGTGCCAGCAGCTTAGATACGGGTGTGGAGCAGTTCTTC. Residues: CASSLDTGVEQFF.

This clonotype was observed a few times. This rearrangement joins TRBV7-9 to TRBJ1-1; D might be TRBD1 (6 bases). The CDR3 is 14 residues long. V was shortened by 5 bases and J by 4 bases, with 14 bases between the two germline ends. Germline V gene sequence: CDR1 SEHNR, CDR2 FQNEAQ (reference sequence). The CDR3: CASSPEGVGTEAFF. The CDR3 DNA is TGTGCCAGCAGCCCCGAGGGGGTGGGCACTGAAGCTTTCTTT.

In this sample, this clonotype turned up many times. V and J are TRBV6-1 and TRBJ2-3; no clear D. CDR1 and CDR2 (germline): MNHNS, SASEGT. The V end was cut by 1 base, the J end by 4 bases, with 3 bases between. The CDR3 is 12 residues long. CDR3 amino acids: CASSEVSDTQYF. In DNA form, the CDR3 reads TGTGCCAGCAGTGAAGTGTCAGATACGCAGTATTTT.

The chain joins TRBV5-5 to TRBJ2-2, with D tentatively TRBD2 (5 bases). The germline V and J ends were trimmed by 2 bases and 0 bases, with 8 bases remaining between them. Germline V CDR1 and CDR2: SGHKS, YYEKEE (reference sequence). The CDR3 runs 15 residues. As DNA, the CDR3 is TGTGCCAGCAGCTTACCTAGCCCGAACACCGGGGAGCTGTTTTTT. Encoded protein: CASSLPSPNTGELFF.

This CDR3 reads CASSRISSYEQYF. CDR3 in DNA: TGTGCCAGCAGCCGTATTAGTTCCTACGAGCAGTACTTC. The chain joins TRBV11-1 to TRBJ2-7, with D hard to call. CDR1 is SGHAT and CDR2 is FQDESV in the germline V gene (reference sequence). The V gene lost 5 bases and the J gene lost 1 base, with 9 bases spanning the gap. CDR3 length: 13 residues. Full variable domain (rest looked up from reference TRBV11-1 and TRBJ2-7): EAEVAQSPRYKITEKSQAVAFWCDPISGHATLYWYRQILGQGPELLVQFQDESVVDDSQLPKDRFSAERLKGVDSTLKIQPAELGDSAMYLCASSRISSYEQYFGPGTRLTVT.

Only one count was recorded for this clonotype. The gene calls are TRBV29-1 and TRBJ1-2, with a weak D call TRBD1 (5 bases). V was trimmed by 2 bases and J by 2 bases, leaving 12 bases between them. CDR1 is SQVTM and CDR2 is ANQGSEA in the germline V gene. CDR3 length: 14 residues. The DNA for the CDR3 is TGCAGCGTTGAAATTTACAGGACAAACTATGGCTACACCTTC. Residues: CSVEIYRTNYGYTF. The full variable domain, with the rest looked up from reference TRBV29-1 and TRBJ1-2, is SAVISQKPSRDICQRGTSLTIQCQVDSQVTMMFWYRQQPGQSLTLIATANQGSEATYESGFVIDKFPISRPNLTFSTLTVSNMSPEDSSIYLCSVEIYRTNYGYTFGSGTRLTVV.

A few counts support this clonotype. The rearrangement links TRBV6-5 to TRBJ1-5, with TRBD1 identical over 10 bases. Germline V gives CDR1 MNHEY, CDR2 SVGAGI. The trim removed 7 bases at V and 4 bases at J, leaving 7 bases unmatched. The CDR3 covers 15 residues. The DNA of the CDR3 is TGTGCCAGCACTATGAGACAGGGGGCGAATCAGCCCCAGCATTTT. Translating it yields CASTMRQGANQPQHF.

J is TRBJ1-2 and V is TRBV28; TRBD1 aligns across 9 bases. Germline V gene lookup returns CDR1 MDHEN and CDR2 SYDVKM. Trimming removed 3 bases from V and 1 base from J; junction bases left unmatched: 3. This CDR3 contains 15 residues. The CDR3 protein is CASSFTTGGNYGYTF. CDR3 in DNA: TGTGCCAGCAGTTTTACGACAGGGGGTAACTATGGCTACACCTTC.

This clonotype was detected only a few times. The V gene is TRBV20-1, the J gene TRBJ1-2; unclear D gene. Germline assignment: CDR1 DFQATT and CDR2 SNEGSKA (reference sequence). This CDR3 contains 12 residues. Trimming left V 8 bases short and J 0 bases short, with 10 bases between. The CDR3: CSPPVANYGYTF. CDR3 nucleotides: TGCAGTCCCCCGGTAGCTAACTATGGCTACACCTTC.

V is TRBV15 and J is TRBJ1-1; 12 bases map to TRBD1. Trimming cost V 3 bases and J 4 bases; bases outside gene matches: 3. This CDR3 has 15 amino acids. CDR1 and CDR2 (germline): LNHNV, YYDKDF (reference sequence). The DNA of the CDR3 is TGTGCCACCAGCAGCGGGACAGGGGGCAGCACTGAAGCTTTCTTT. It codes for CATSSGTGGSTEAFF.

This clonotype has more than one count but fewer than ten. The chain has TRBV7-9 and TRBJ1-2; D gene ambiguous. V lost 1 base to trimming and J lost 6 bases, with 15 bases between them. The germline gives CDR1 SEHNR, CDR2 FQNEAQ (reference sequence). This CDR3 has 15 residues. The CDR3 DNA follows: TGTGCCAGCAGCTTAGAGGTTCGGCTCGGGAATGGCTACACCTTC. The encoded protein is CASSLEVRLGNGYTF.

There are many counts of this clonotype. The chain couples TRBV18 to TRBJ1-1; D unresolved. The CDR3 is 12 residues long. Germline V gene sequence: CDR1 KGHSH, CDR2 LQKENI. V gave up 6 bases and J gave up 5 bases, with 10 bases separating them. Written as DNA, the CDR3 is TGTGCCAGCTCGCTGGGAGAGACTGAAGCTTTCTTT. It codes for CASSLGETEAFF.

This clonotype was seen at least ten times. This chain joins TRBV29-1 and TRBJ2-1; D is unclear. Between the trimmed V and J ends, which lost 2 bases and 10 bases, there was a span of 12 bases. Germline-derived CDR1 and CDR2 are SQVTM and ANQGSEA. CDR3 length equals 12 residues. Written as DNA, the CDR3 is TGCAGCGTTGAATTCTCCGAAGTCGAGCAGTTCTTC. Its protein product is CSVEFSEVEQFF.

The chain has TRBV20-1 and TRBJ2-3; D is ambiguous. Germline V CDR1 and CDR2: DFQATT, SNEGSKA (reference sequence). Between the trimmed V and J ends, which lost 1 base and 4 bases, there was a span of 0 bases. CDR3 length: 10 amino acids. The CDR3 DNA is TGCAGTGCTAGAGCAGATACGCAGTATTTT. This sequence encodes CSARADTQYF.

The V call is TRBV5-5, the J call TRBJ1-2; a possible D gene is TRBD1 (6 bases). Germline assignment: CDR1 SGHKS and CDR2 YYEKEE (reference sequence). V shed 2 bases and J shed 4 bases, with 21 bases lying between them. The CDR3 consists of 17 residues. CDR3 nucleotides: TGTGCCAGCAGCTTCAGTCCTTCTCGACAGGAGATCTATGGCTACACCTTC. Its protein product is CASSFSPSRQEIYGYTF.

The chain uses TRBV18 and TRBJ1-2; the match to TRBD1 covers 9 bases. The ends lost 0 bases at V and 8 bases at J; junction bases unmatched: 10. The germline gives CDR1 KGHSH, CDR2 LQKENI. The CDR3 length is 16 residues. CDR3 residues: CASSPPYQRTGEGYTF. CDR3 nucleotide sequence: TGTGCCAGCTCACCACCTTATCAGAGGACAGGGGAAGGCTACACCTTC. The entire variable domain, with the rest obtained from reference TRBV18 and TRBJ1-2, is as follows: NAGVMQNPRHLVRRRGQEARLRCSPMKGHSHVYWYRQLPEEGLKFMVYLQKENIIDESGMPKERFSAEFPKEGPSILRIQQVVRGDSAAYFCASSPPYQRTGEGYTFGSGTRLTVV.

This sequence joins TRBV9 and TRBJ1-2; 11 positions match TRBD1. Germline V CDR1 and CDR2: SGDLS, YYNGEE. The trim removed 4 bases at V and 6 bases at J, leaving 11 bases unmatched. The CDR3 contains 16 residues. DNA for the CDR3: TGTGCCAGCAGCCCGAGAGGACAGGGGGCCGAAGATGGCTACACCTTC. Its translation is CASSPRGQGAEDGYTF. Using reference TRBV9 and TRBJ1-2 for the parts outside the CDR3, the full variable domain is DSGVTQTPKHLITATGQRVTLRCSPRSGDLSVYWYQQSLDQGLQFLIQYYNGEERAKGNILERFSAQQFPDLHSELNLSSLELGDSALYFCASSPRGQGAEDGYTFGSGTRLTVV.

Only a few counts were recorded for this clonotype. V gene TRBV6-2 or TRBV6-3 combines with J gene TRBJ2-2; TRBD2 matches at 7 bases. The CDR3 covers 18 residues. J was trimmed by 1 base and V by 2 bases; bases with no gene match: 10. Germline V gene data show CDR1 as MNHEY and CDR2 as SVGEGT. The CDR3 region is CASSYRAVVAGNTGELFF. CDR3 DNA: TGTGCCAGCAGTTACCGCGCGGTGGTAGCGGGGAACACCGGGGAGCTGTTTTTT.